This T cell receptor beta chain comes out of a study of Tregs in tolerant kidney transplant recipients (dated by TCRdb to the late 2010s). For context, the study as a whole: TCRbeta sequencing was used in the study to identify donor-specific regulatory T cells before combined kidney and bone marrow transplantation, and the identified cells were then tracked after transplant. TCRbeta repertoire sequencing was used in a few healthy controls to compare several methods for expanding Tregs specific for an allogeneic donor.

The full study reports these points: Biological reproducibility was not examined directly, but technical replication error appeared to be minimal. Because only a small number of patients were included, the study had limitations, and the results will need to be validated in larger populations as well as under other immunosuppression protocols. Expanding Tregs with activated donor B cells appeared to identify the most biologically relevant and donor-specific TCRbeta repertoire.

Concerning this clone: What antigen it recognizes has not been identified. Qualities for individual bases were not recorded, and no much larger clone is one base off.

Thawed PBMCs were FACS-sorted into unstimulated Tregs (CD4+CD25+CD127-), CD4+ non-Tregs (CD4+CD25-), CD4 cells and CD8 cells. Blood from healthy controls was obtained either as purchased buffy coats or from healthy volunteers. Healthy control blood was processed to PBMCs with a Ficoll density gradient and then cryopreserved, whereas patient PBMCs were collected both before and after transplant. For TCRbeta CDR3 sequencing, genomic DNA from the sorted cells was extracted using the QIAGEN DNeasy Blood and Tissue Kit. High-throughput TCRbeta CDR3 sequencing, which included PCR amplification with bias correction and internal controls, was done commercially through immunoSEQ. Under the source paper's analysis protocol: Unique productive TCRbeta sequences were defined by CDR3 nucleotide sequence where primers matched, otherwise by CDR3 amino acid sequence with Vbeta and Jbeta genes. As a correction for sorting error, sequences shared between sorted populations at a frequency ratio of 2:1 or less were discarded, and the remaining shared sequences were assigned to the higher population. A sequence was defined as donor-reactive if the sequence was expanded at least 5-fold in CFSE-low cells compared with unstimulated cells and had a frequency of at least 0.01% in CFSE-low cells. Repertoire divergence was quantified by Jensen-Shannon divergence calculated from the top 100 TCRbeta sequences ranked by frequency. When a sample had multiple sequencing runs, each run was corrected for sorting error separately and the runs were then pooled. Drawn from immuneACCESS, this table holds only the in-frame rearrangements with V and J called that TCRdb kept. Clones are partly lost; checked studies trace under half to an unresolved V gene and leave the rest unexplained. From that table come the V and J calls and clone size; the DNA was used to work out D and trimming. The sample profile shows around 120,000 clones; almost 95% of them were found once. The ten largest make up approximately 0.54% of the sample.

CDR1 and CDR2 (SGHRS, YFSETQ) derive from the germline V gene. Trimming removed 0 bases from V and 7 bases from J, leaving 10 bases between the germline ends. There are 14 amino acids in the CDR3, from cysteine to phenylalanine inclusive. The entry retains the CDR3 DNA only, 42 bases that are in frame from base 1. Recombination linked TRBV5-1 to TRBJ1-4; the D gene is perhaps TRBD1, on 5 matching bases. The source is a human donor in good health. Sequenced input: CD4+ T cells from blood. The CDR3 region has the sequence CASSLDRPGEKLFF. The DNA reads as follows: TGCGCCAGCAGCTTGGACAGGCCCGGTGAAAAACTGTTTTTT.